This T cell receptor beta chain emerged from a study of blood T cell repertoires in COVID-19. Across the whole study: Samples representing acute and convalescent COVID-19 were sourced from the United States, Italy and Spain. Nucleic acid was either cDNA or gDNA, and it came from T cells, B-cell-depleted T cells, or PBMCs.

The V gene's germline CDR1 is MGHRA and CDR2 YSYEKL. CDR3 length equals 17 residues. Trimming shortened V by 6 bases and J by 0 bases, and 15 bases separated the two germline ends. Each participant's cohort was designated according to participant-reported clinical history. As handled by the study authors: Amplification of reference gene primers was used by the study to estimate nucleated cell counts. The repertoire was sequenced with immunoSEQ multiplex PCR; TCRdb's copy has only in-frame clones and lacks some. That table furnishes V, J and clone size, whereas the DNA furnished D and trimming. The sample contains 140,000 to 150,000 clones, roughly 89% of which appear only once.

This chain uses TRBV4-1 with TRBJ1-6, with unresolved D. Sequences were obtained from PBMCs or T cells enriched from blood (not recorded which). This TCR came from a man between 50 and 59 years old who had recovered from COVID-19. In DNA form, the CDR3 reads TGCGCCAGCAGGGACTCTAGACGCAGCTCCTATAATTCACCCCTCCACTTT. This translates into CASRDSRRSSYNSPLHF.